This T cell receptor (beta chain) emerged from a study of blood T cell repertoires in COVID-19 (dated by TCRdb to 2020 to 2022). Concerning the study at large: The collaborator samples originated in the United States, Italy and Spain and spanned the acute and convalescent phases of COVID-19. The material from the prospective study consisted of cDNA or gDNA derived from T cells, B-cell-depleted T cells, or PBMCs. Deeply sampled blood TCRbeta repertoires from subjects exposed to, actively infected with, or recovered from COVID-19 were included in the dataset. The repertoires were released in a freely available public database meant as a resource for research on the immune response to SARS-CoV-2. Samples came from the ongoing ImmuneRACE study (first 160 participants) plus 1,254 subjects from 6 global collaborators. Sample metadata almost always included a de-identified subject ID, COVID-19 status, age in years and sex. HLA class I and class II types, where available, came from metadata supplied by the sample provider rather than from assay-based typing. Broader findings and caveats from the paper: How much clinical and demographic metadata was included differed by source and by participant, and the metadata was provided uncurated.

This clone was observed a single time. Its binding antigen is unknown. No base quality information exists; no much larger clone differs at one position. From the cysteine through the phenylalanine, the CDR3 covers 15 amino acids. The DNA shown is the 45-base CDR3, in frame from base 1. V is pared back by 5 bases and J by 1 base, with 12 bases lying between the germline termini. CDR1 and CDR2 (SGHVS, FQNEAQ) derive from the germline V gene. TCRbeta CDR3 regions were amplified from genomic DNA using the immunoSEQ Assay, a bias-controlled multiplex PCR. Concerning the study's data processing: Nucleated cell counts per sample were estimated from amplification of reference gene primers within the assay. Sequence reads were collapsed and filtered to measure the absolute abundance of every unique TCRbeta CDR3 rearrangement. Productive Simpson clonality was computed per sample as the square root of Simpson's diversity index over productive rearrangements. TCRdb limited this immuneACCESS table to in-frame rearrangements with V and J called. A share of clones is missing; checked studies link under half to unresolved V genes, and the rest is unexplained. V, J and clone size are those of that table, while D and trimming were read from the DNA. Counted in this sample were approximately 300,000 clones; roughly 90% of them appeared once. Roughly 3.9% of the sample comes from the top ten.

Participants in the prospective study were aged roughly 18 to 90 years, lived in over 20 United States geographic areas, and enrolled through a virtual design. Cohort assignment in the prospective study relied on participant-reported clinical history from a screening survey and a study questionnaire. Exposed participants were defined as having been in contact with someone with a PCR-confirmed or clinician-diagnosed COVID-19 case within 2 weeks of study entry. In the prospective study, whole blood, serum and a nasopharyngeal or oropharyngeal swab were collected from each participant by mobile phlebotomists. Over a roughly 2-month period, participants in the prospective study had the option of providing additional blood draws and questionnaires. Blood samples from the prospective study were shipped frozen or at room temperature prior to DNA extraction.

The receptor was derived from a woman aged 25 to 39 who had been exposed to COVID-19. Sequencing used PBMCs or T cells enriched from blood (not recorded which). Rearrangement joined TRBV7-8 to TRBJ1-5; the D gene is possibly TRBD1, with 6 bases matching. The encoded CDR3 is CASSRGRGSNQPQHF. The bases are TGTGCCAGCAGCCGCGGCAGGGGAAGCAATCAGCCCCAGCATTTT.